This T cell receptor (beta chain) was sequenced for a study of graft-versus-host responses after intestinal transplantation. Study as a whole: Grafts were multivisceral, liver-intestinal, or isolated intestinal. Every transplant recipient was induced with anti-thymocyte globulin, then maintained on tacrolimus and steroids for two to four years. The study, taken as a whole, reports: When patients had graft-donor T cell macrochimerism, their allografts held high graft-versus-host to host-versus-graft clonal ratios. GvH clonotypes were identified within recipient marrow, with a subset emerging first in ileum or blood.

On this clone itself: Its cognate antigen is unknown.

The method was immunoSEQ multiplex PCR; TCRdb's version includes in-frame clones alone and lacks a portion of them. This sample has about 71,000 clones, with 90% found just once. This sequence was found in a human donor who received an intestinal transplant. The sample consisted of unstimulated CD8+ T cells sorted from spleen or lymph node cells, taken before intestinal transplant.

CDR3 in amino acids: CASSAEGGETQYF. Here the CDR3 DNA reads TGTGCCAGCAGCGCGGAGGGCGGAGAGACCCAGTACTTC. This chain connects TRBV5-8 to TRBJ2-5; D might be TRBD2 (6 bases). In germline, CDR1 is SGHTS, CDR2 YDEGEE. This CDR3 is built from 13 residues. Trimming cost V 4 bases and J 4 bases, with 11 bases left between them.